This T cell receptor (beta chain) emerged from a study of Graves' ophthalmopathy and Graves' hyperthyroidism. General observations from the study: The blood repertoire also included most expanded thyroid clonotypes above 0.001 frequency. Ophthalmopathy cases were distinguished from stable hyperthyroidism by a 13-signature model, reaching around 88% sensitivity and 81.08% specificity.

For repertoire sequencing, the TCR beta CDR3 regions were amplified from RNA transcripts. An initial RT-PCR round employing HTBI primers preceded a second-round multiplex PCR. TCRdb fed the multiplex PCR reads into MiXCR, producing one record per CDR3 protein. This table holds about 740,000 distinct CDR3 sequences, roughly 41% found once. Comments on this clonotype: Its specificity is unknown.

A diagnosis was made from clinical symptoms together with serum thyroxine, TRAb, thyroid ultrasound and orbital computed tomography. Isolation of PBMCs was performed using roughly 10 ml of fresh peripheral blood. V was pared by 3 bases and J by 5 bases, with 8 bases of the junction left unmatched. In germline, CDR1 is SGHTA, CDR2 FQGNSA. The CDR3 sequence is 15 residues long. The sample taken for sequencing was peripheral blood. The chain links TRBV7-2 to TRBJ2-7; 9 nucleotides align to TRBD1. The receptor comes from an adult man with Graves' ophthalmopathy. The CDR3 sequence is CASSFRARTGDEQYF. The DNA for the CDR3 is TGTGCCAGCAGCTTTAGGGCCCGGACAGGGGACGAGCAGTACTTC.